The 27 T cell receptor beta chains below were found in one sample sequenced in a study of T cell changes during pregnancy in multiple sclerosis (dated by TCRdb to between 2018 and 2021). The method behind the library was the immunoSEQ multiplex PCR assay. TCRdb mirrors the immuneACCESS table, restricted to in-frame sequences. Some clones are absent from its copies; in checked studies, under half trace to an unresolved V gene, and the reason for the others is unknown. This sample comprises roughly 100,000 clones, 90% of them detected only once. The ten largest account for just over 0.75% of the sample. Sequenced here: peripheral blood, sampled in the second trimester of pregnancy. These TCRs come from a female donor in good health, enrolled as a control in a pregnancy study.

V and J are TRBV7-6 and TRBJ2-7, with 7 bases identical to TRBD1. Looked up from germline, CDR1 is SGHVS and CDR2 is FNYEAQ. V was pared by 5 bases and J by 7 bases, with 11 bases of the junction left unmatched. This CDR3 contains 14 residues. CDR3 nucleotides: TGTGCCAGCAGCGCCCGGACAGGCTTTGCTGAGCAGTACTTC. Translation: CASSARTGFAEQYF.

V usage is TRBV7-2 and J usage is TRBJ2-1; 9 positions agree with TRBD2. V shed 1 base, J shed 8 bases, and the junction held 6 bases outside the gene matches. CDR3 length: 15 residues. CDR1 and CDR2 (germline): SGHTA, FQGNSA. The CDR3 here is CASSLEASGIDEQFF. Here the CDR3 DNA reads TGTGCCAGCAGCTTAGAGGCTAGCGGGATAGATGAGCAGTTCTTC.

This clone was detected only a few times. The CDR3 here is CASSSGIAGNQPQHF. CDR3 bases: TGTGCCAGCAGCTCCGGGATCGCGGGCAATCAGCCCCAGCATTTT. This chain links TRBV5-4 with TRBJ1-5; no clear D gene. V lost 3 bases and J lost 2, with 12 bases in between. Per the germline V gene, CDR1 is SGHNT and CDR2 is YYREEE (reference sequence). There are 15 residues in the CDR3.

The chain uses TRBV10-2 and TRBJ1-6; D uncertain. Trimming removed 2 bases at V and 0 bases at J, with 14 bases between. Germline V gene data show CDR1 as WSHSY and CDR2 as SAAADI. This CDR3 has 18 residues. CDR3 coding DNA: TGCGCCAGCAGTGAGCCGTACTACGTGAGCTCCTATAATTCACCCCTCCACTTT. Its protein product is CASSEPYYVSSYNSPLHF.

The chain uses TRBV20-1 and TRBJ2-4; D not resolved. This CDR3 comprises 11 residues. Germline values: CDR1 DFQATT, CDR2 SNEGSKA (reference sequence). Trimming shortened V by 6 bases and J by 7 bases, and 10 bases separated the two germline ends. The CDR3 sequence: CSALGRNIQYF. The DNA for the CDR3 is TGCAGTGCCTTGGGCCGGAACATTCAGTACTTC.

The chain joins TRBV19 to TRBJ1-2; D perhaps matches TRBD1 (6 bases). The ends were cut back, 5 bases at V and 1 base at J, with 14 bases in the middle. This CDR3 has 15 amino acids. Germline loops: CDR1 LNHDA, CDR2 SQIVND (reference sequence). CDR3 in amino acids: CASSFRTDINYGYTF. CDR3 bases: TGTGCCAGTAGTTTTCGGACAGACATTAACTATGGCTACACCTTC.

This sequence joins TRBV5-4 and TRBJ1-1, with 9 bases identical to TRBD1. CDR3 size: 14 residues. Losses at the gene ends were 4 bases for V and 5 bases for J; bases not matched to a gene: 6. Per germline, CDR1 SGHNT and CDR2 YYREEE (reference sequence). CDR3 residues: CASSQGQGKTEAFF. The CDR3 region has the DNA TGTGCCAGCAGCCAGGGACAGGGTAAAACTGAAGCTTTCTTT.

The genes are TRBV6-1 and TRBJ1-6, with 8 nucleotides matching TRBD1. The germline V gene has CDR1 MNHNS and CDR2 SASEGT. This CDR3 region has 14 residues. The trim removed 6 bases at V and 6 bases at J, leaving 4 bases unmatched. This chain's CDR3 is CASSRQGFNSPLHF. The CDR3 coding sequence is TGTGCCAGCAGCAGACAGGGGTTTAATTCACCCCTCCACTTT.

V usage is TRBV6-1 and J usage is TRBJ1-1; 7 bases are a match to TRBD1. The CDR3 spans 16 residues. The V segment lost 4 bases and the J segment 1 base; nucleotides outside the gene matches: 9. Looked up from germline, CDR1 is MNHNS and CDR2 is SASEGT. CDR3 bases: TGTGCCAGCAGTGCGGGGTGGGGACAGTCGAACACTGAAGCTTTCTTT. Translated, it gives CASSAGWGQSNTEAFF.

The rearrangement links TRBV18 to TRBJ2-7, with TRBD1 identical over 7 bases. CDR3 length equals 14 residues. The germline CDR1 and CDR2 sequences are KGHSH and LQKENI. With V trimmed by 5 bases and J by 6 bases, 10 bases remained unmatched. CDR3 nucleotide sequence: TGTGCCAGCTCAGTGTCCCCCAGGGGGTTCGAGCAGTACTTC. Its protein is CASSVSPRGFEQYF.

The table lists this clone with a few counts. In nucleotides, the CDR3 is TGTGCCAGCAGTTTACCTAGCGGGGGGGCACGCACAGATACGCAGTATTTT. Translation: CASSLPSGGARTDTQYF. The V and J genes are TRBV27 and TRBJ2-3; 12 bases are a match to TRBD2. Germline V gene lookup returns CDR1 MNHEY and CDR2 SMNVEV (reference sequence). J gave up 1 base and V 2 bases, and 4 bases lay outside the gene matches. The CDR3 extends over 17 amino acids.

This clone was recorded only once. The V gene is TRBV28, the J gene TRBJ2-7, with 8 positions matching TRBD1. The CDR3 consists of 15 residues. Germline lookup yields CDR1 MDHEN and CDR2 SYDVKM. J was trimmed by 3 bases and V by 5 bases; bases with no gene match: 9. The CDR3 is CASSPGDRLSYEQYF. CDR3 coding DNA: TGTGCCAGCAGTCCCGGGGACAGGTTAAGCTACGAGCAGTACTTC.

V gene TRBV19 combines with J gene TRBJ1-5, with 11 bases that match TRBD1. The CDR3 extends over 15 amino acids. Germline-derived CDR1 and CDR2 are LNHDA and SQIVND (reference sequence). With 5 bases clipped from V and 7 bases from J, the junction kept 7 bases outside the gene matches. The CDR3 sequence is CASSVWTGGLQPQHF. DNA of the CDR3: TGTGCCAGTAGTGTCTGGACAGGGGGCCTGCAGCCCCAGCATTTT.

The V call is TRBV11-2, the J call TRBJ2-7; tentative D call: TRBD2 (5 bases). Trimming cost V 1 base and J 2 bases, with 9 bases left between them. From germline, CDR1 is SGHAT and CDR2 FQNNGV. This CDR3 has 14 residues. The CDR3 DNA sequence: TGTGCCAGCAGCTTAGGGACCGGGGCCTACGAGCAGTACTTC. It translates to CASSLGTGAYEQYF. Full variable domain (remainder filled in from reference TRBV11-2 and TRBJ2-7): EAGVAQSPRYKIIEKRQSVAFWCNPISGHATLYWYQQILGQGPKLLIQFQNNGVVDDSQLPKDRFSAERLKGVDSTLKIQPAKLEDSAVYLCASSLGTGAYEQYFGPGTRLTVT.

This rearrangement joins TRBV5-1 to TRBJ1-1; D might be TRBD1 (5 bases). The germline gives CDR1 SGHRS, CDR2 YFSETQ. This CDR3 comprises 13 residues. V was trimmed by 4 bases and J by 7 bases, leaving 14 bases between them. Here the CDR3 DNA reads TGCGCCAGCAGCGTGACACGGGGGGTTGAAGCTTTCTTT. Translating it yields CASSVTRGVEAFF.

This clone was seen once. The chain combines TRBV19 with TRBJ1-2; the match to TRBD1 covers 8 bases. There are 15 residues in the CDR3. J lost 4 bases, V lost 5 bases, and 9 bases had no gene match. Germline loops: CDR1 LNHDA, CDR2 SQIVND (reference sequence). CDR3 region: CASSLTTGVSYGYTF. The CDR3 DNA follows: TGTGCCAGTAGTCTGACGACAGGGGTGAGCTATGGCTACACCTTC.

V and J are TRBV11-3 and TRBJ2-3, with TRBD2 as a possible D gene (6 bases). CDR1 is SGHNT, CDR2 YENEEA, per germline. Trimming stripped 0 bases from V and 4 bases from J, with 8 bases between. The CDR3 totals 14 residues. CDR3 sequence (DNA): TGTGCCAGCAGCTTAGAGGGGGGTGCAGATACGCAGTATTTT. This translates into CASSLEGGADTQYF. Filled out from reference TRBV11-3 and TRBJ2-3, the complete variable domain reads EAGVVQSPRYKIIEKKQPVAFWCNPISGHNTLYWYLQNLGQGPELLIRYENEEAVDDSQLPKDRFSAERLKGVDSTLKIQPAELGDSAVYLCASSLEGGADTQYFGPGTRLTVL.

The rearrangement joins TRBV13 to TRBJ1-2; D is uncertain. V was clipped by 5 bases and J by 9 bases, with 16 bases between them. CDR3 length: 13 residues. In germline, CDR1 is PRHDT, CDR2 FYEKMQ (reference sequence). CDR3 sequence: CASSQRNFPRYTF. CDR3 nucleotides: TGTGCCAGCAGCCAGCGGAATTTTCCGCGCTACACCTTC. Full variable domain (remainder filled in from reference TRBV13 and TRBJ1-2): AAGVIQSPRHLIKEKRETATLKCYPIPRHDTVYWYQQGPGQDPQFLISFYEKMQSDKGSIPDRFSAQQFSDYHSELNMSSLELGDSALYFCASSQRNFPRYTFGSGTRLTVV.

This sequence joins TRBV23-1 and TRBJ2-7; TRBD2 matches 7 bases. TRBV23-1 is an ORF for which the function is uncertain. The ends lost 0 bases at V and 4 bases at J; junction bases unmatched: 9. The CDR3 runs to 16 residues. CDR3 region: CASSQSVRGRYYEQYF. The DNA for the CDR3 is TGCGCCAGCAGTCAATCGGTGCGGGGGAGATATTACGAGCAGTACTTC.

CDR3 nucleotide sequence: TGTGCCAGCTCGCAGGACAGGGCAGACACTGAAGCTTTCTTT. This translates into CASSQDRADTEAFF. This chain joins TRBV18 and TRBJ1-1; the match to TRBD1 covers 8 bases. V lost 6 bases, J lost 3 bases, and 6 bases stayed unmatched. There are 14 residues in the CDR3. From germline, CDR1 is KGHSH and CDR2 LQKENI.

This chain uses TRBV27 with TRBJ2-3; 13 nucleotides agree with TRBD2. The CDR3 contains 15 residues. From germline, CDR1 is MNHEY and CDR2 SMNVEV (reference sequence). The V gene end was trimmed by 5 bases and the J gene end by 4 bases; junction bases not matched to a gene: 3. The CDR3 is CASSTSGGAADTQYF. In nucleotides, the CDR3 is TGTGCCAGCAGTACTAGCGGGGGGGCCGCAGATACGCAGTATTTT.

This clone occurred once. CDR3 nucleotides: TGTGCTAGCGCCCGGCGGATAACGGGGTCAAACTATGGCTACACCTTC. Protein sequence: CASARRITGSNYGYTF. V gene TRBV12-5 combines with J gene TRBJ1-2; D remains ambiguous. The ends were cut back, 9 bases at V and 2 bases at J, with 22 bases in the middle. CDR1 LGHNT and CDR2 FRNRAP come from the germline V gene. The CDR3 consists of 16 residues.

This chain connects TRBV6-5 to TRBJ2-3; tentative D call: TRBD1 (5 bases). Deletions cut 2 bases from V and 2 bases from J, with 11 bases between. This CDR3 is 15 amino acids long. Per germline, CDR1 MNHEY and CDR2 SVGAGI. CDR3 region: CASSYRGPNTDTQYF. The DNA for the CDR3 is TGTGCCAGCAGTTACAGGGGTCCTAACACAGATACGCAGTATTTT.

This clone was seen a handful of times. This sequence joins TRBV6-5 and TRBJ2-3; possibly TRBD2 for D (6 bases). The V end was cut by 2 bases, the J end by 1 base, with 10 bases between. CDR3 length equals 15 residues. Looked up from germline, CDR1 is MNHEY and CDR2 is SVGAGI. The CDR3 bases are TGTGCCAGCAGTTACGGCGGGGCAGGCACAGATACGCAGTATTTT. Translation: CASSYGGAGTDTQYF.

As DNA, the CDR3 is TGTGCCAGCAGTGTCGGGACAGGGGAAGCTTTCTTT. Encoded protein: CASSVGTGEAFF. The chain uses TRBV11-1 and TRBJ1-1; TRBD1 agrees at 9 bases. Germline CDR1 SGHAT, CDR2 FQDESV (reference sequence). The CDR3 runs 12 residues. The J segment lost 8 bases and the V segment lost 6 bases, leaving 4 bases of the junction unmatched.

CDR3 residues: CASSGGTAIVFYNSPLHF. The CDR3 coding sequence is TGTGCCAGCAGCGGCGGGACGGCTATCGTGTTCTATAATTCACCCCTCCACTTT. This chain links TRBV5-8 with TRBJ1-6, with TRBD1 as a possible D gene (5 bases). V was shortened by 4 bases and J by 3 bases, with 20 bases between the two germline ends. This CDR3 has 18 amino acids. Germline V lookup: CDR1 SGHTS, CDR2 YDEGEE.

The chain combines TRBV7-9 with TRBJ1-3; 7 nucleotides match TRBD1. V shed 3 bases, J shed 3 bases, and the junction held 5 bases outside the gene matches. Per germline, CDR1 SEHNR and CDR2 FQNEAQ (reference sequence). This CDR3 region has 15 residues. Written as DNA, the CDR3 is TGTGCCAGCAGCTTGGAGGGGGCTGGTGGAAACACCATATATTTT. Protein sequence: CASSLEGAGGNTIYF.